Shown below are 21 T cell receptor beta chains from a single sample sequenced in a study of cytomegalovirus exposure and HLA in healthy donors. The PCR had 60 Vbeta and 13 Jbeta primers. Sequencing used immunoSEQ multiplex PCR; TCRdb keeps in-frame clones, though not all of them. The sample lists about 190,000 clones, over 60% occurring once. Sequenced material: PBMCs. The receptors here all came from a woman in her thirties or forties in good health and CMV-seronegative.

V gene TRBV18 combines with J gene TRBJ2-7; the match to TRBD1 covers 7 bases. Trimming took 6 bases from V and 6 from J; bases not matched to a gene: 14. Germline loops: CDR1 KGHSH, CDR2 LQKENI. The CDR3 consists of 15 residues. This chain's CDR3 is CASSPSQGVLGEQYV. The CDR3, as DNA: TGTGCCAGCTCGCCATCTCAGGGGGTTCTTGGCGAGCAGTACGTC.

V usage is TRBV7-9 and J usage is TRBJ1-5; tentative D call: TRBD1 (6 bases). V gave up 4 bases and J gave up 7 bases, with 17 bases separating them. This CDR3 region has 15 residues. Germline loops: CDR1 SEHNR, CDR2 FQNEAQ (reference sequence). This CDR3 is CASSSTGGLGQPQHF. The CDR3 DNA reads as TGTGCCAGCAGCTCCACCGGGGGGCTGGGGCAGCCCCAGCATTTT.

This sequence joins TRBV30 and TRBJ1-5; D is perhaps TRBD1 (5 bases). V dropped 3 bases and J dropped 0 bases, with 15 bases sitting between them. This CDR3 region has 16 residues. Germline lookup yields CDR1 GTSNPN and CDR2 SVGIG (reference sequence). CDR3 amino acids: CAWRAAGRYSNQPQHF. The CDR3 DNA is TGTGCCTGGAGGGCTGCAGGGCGATATAGCAATCAGCCCCAGCATTTT.

V is TRBV18 and J is TRBJ2-1; 9 nucleotides agree with TRBD2. The CDR3 runs to 15 residues. V lost 3 bases to trimming and J lost 6 bases; unmatched junction nucleotides: 6. Germline-derived CDR1 and CDR2 are KGHSH and LQKENI. The CDR3, as DNA: TGTGCCAGCTCACCTAGCGGGAGCTCCGGCAATGAGCAGTTCTTC. It translates to CASSPSGSSGNEQFF.

V and J are TRBV5-4 and TRBJ1-3, with 7 bases fitting TRBD1. The CDR3 has 17 amino acids. Germline-derived CDR1 and CDR2 are SGHNT and YYREEE (reference sequence). J lost 0 bases, V lost 0 bases, and 6 bases had no gene match. Here the CDR3 DNA reads TGTGCCAGCAGCTTGGATCTACAGGGGAACTCTGGAAACACCATATATTTT. Translated: CASSLDLQGNSGNTIYF.

This rearrangement joins TRBV11-2 to TRBJ2-1; D is unresolved. The CDR3 loop spans 13 amino acids. The V gene's germline CDR1 is SGHAT and CDR2 FQNNGV. Trimming stripped 5 bases from V and 6 bases from J, with 11 bases between. This CDR3 is CASSPDSPNEQFF. In DNA, the CDR3 is TGTGCCAGCAGCCCAGATTCCCCCAATGAGCAGTTCTTC.

The chain couples TRBV7-2 to TRBJ2-7; 12 nucleotides line up with TRBD2. V lost 11 bases, J lost 1 base, and 9 bases stayed unmatched. This CDR3 is built from 15 residues. Per germline, CDR1 SGHTA and CDR2 FQGNSA. CDR3 residues: CAPFDGLAGSYEQYV. The DNA of the CDR3 is TGTGCCCCCTTCGACGGACTAGCGGGATCCTACGAGCAGTACGTC.

The genes are TRBV2 and TRBJ2-7, with 11 bases identical to TRBD2. This CDR3 spans 15 amino acids. With V trimmed by 4 bases and J by 3 bases, 5 bases remained unmatched. Germline V gene sequence: CDR1 SNHLY, CDR2 FYNNEI. CDR3 sequence (DNA): TGTGCCAGCAGTGCTGGACTAGCGGGTCTCTACGAGCAGTACTTC. Its protein product is CASSAGLAGLYEQYF.

The chain carries TRBV7-2 and TRBJ2-7; 8 bases are a match to TRBD2. The germline gives CDR1 SGHTA, CDR2 FQGNSA. V trimming: 4 bases; J trimming: 0 bases; junction bases outside the gene matches: 5. This CDR3 has 15 amino acids. The CDR3, as DNA: TGTGCCAGCAGCTCGTTCAGCGGGAGCTCCTACGAGCAGTACTTC. It yields the protein CASSSFSGSSYEQYF.

This chain connects TRBV6-1 to TRBJ1-4; D perhaps matches TRBD1 (5 bases). Trimming removed 9 bases at V and 0 bases at J, with 14 bases between. Germline V lookup: CDR1 MNHNS, CDR2 SASEGT. This CDR3 is 15 amino acids long. The CDR3 bases are TGTGCCAGTCTTTCGGGGGTTTCAACTAATGAAAAACTGTTTTTT. Translated: CASLSGVSTNEKLFF.

This chain links TRBV19 with TRBJ2-7, with 9 nucleotides matching TRBD2. The V gene end was trimmed by 3 bases and the J gene end by 2 bases; junction bases not matched to a gene: 5. CDR3 length: 15 residues. The germline gives CDR1 LNHDA, CDR2 SQIVND (reference sequence). CDR3 sequence reads: CASSMGGRATYEQYF. The CDR3 nucleotides are TGTGCCAGTAGTATGGGCGGGAGGGCCACCTACGAGCAGTACTTC.

On this clone itself: A junction boundary mismatches the germline segment, possibly from a read error. The V call is TRBV7-9, the J call TRBJ1-4, with TRBD1 matching over 10 bases. From germline, CDR1 is SEHNR and CDR2 FQNEAQ (reference sequence). CDR3 length: 14 amino acids. CDR3 DNA sequence: TGTTCCAGCAGCTCCGGGACAGGGGATGAAAAACTGTTTTTT. It encodes CSSSSGTGDEKLFF.

In regard to this clone: The junction departs from germline at one end; a sequencing error may be responsible. V and J are TRBV30 and TRBJ2-7; TRBD1 matches at 8 bases. Germline-derived CDR1 and CDR2 are GTSNPN and SVGIG (reference sequence). This CDR3 has 11 amino acids. CDR3 residues: CAWSMGTGYGF. CDR3 nucleotide sequence: TGTGCCTGGAGTATGGGGACAGGATACGGTTTC.

This sequence joins TRBV7-9 and TRBJ1-1, with a possible D match to TRBD1 (5 bases). CDR3 size: 17 residues. V was cut by 2 bases and J by 1 base, with 17 bases left in between. Germline values: CDR1 SEHNR, CDR2 FQNEAQ (reference sequence). The CDR3 DNA reads as TGTGCCAGCAGCTTATTATCGACCCAGGGAGGGAACACTGAAGCTTTCTTT. Translated: CASSLLSTQGGNTEAFF.

This rearrangement joins TRBV2 to TRBJ2-1; the D gene is possibly TRBD2 (5 bases). Trimming pared 2 bases from V and 2 bases from J, leaving 10 bases between. The CDR3 is made up of 15 amino acids. Germline CDR1 SNHLY, CDR2 FYNNEI. The CDR3 region is CASSESHGTYNEQFF. CDR3 nucleotide sequence: TGTGCCAGCAGTGAATCCCACGGGACCTACAATGAGCAGTTCTTC.

The rearrangement uses TRBV18 and TRBJ1-1; no definite D call. V lost 8 bases and J lost 1, with 11 bases in between. Germline-derived CDR1 and CDR2 are KGHSH and LQKENI. The CDR3 length is 13 residues. The CDR3 DNA reads as TGTGCCAGCCGATTAGAGGGGAACACTGAAGCTTTCTTT. This translates into CASRLEGNTEAFF.

This clone showed up many times. The chain joins TRBV7-9 to TRBJ2-7, with D possibly TRBD2 on 5 matching bases. The CDR3 has 14 residues. The germline gives CDR1 SEHNR, CDR2 FQNEAQ (reference sequence). V shed 3 bases and J shed 4 bases, with 13 bases lying between them. This CDR3 is CASSLEIRGYEQYV. The CDR3 DNA reads TGTGCCAGCAGCTTGGAGATACGGGGATACGAGCAGTACGTC.

This clone was counted a few times. The rearrangement joins TRBV18 to TRBJ2-1; 11 bases fit TRBD2. The J segment lost 7 bases and the V segment lost 2 bases, leaving 4 bases of the junction unmatched. CDR3 length: 15 amino acids. Per germline, CDR1 KGHSH and CDR2 LQKENI. The chain's CDR3 is CASSPRTSGRNEQFF. The CDR3 DNA is TGTGCCAGCTCACCAAGGACTAGCGGGCGGAATGAGCAGTTCTTC.

The CDR3 reads CASSQDYRQAAEAFF. CDR3 coding DNA: TGTGCCAGCAGCCAAGACTATAGACAGGCCGCTGAAGCTTTCTTT. The chain recombines TRBV4-2 with TRBJ1-1; D may be TRBD1 (6 bases). V was cut by 0 bases and J by 6 bases, with 14 bases left in between. The germline V gene has CDR1 LGHNA and CDR2 YNFKEQ. The CDR3 covers 15 residues.

The chain links TRBV5-1 to TRBJ2-7, with a possible D match to TRBD2 (5 bases). This CDR3 region has 14 residues. Germline V gives CDR1 SGHRS, CDR2 YFSETQ. The V and J ends lost 4 bases and 6 bases respectively, with 17 bases between them. The CDR3 DNA reads TGCGCCAGCAGCCGGGGATCTTTGAGAGTCGAGCAGTACTTC. This sequence encodes CASSRGSLRVEQYF.

The chain carries TRBV2 and TRBJ1-4; D unclear. Deletions cut 6 bases from V and 4 bases from J, with 9 bases between. CDR1 is SNHLY, CDR2 FYNNEI, per germline. The CDR3 has 13 amino acids. This CDR3 is CASRRRSNEKLFF. The CDR3 region has the DNA TGTGCCAGCAGGCGGAGGAGTAATGAAAAACTGTTTTTT.